These 15 T cell receptor beta chains were sequenced from one sample in a study of response to subunit inactivated influenza vaccine. TCRdb re-analysed the RT-PCR reads in MiXCR, keeping a single row per CDR3 protein. This table holds approximately 700,000 distinct CDR3 sequences, approximately 15% found once. The specimen comprised PBMCs from blood, sampled approximately 15 days before vaccination. The receptors were sampled from a man in his forties or fifties who received an inactivated influenza vaccine.

This clonotype was observed many times. The CDR3 DNA reads as TGCGCCAGCAGCCAAGGGACCGGCTCCTACAATGAGCAGTTCTTC. It is translated as CASSQGTGSYNEQFF. This rearrangement joins TRBV4-3 to TRBJ2-1; D unclear. V was clipped by 1 base and J by 0 bases, with 7 bases between them. The CDR3 contains 15 residues. CDR1 LGHNA and CDR2 YSLEER come from the germline V gene.

The chain links TRBV5-6 to TRBJ2-7; 10 bases match TRBD1. Germline V CDR1 and CDR2: SGHDT, YYEEEE. Trimming at V came to 4 bases and at J to 3 bases, leaving 10 bases not matched to a gene. The CDR3 spans 16 residues. Here the CDR3 DNA reads TGTGCCAGCAGCCCCTATTTGACAGGGGGCGGCTACGAGCAGTACTTC. This encodes CASSPYLTGGGYEQYF. Filled out from reference TRBV5-6 and TRBJ2-7, the complete variable domain reads DAGVTQSPTHLIKTRGQQVTLRCSPKSGHDTVSWYQQALGQGPQFIFQYYEEEERQRGNFPDRFSGHQFPNYSSELNVNALLLGDSALYLCASSPYLTGGGYEQYFGPGTRLTVT.

This clonotype has only a few counts. The V call is TRBV20-1, the J call TRBJ2-5; D unclear. The length of the CDR3 is 13 residues. Trimming took 3 bases from V and 4 from J, leaving 12 bases between them. CDR1 is DFQATT, CDR2 SNEGSKA, per germline (reference sequence). The CDR3: CSASGQRLETQYF. For the CDR3, the DNA is TGCAGTGCTAGCGGGCAGAGACTAGAGACCCAGTACTTC.

The V and J genes are TRBV9 and TRBJ2-3, with D unresolved. Trimming took off 0 bases at V and 0 bases at J, with 8 bases between the two ends. The germline V gene has CDR1 SGDLS and CDR2 YYNGEE. The CDR3 has 15 amino acids. CDR3 nucleotide sequence: TGTGCCAGCAGCGTAGAAAGCAGCAGCACAGATACGCAGTATTTT. It codes for CASSVESSSTDTQYF. The full variable domain, with the rest looked up from reference TRBV9 and TRBJ2-3, is DSGVTQTPKHLITATGQRVTLRCSPRSGDLSVYWYQQSLDQGLQFLIQYYNGEERAKGNILERFSAQQFPDLHSELNLSSLELGDSALYFCASSVESSSTDTQYFGPGTRLTVL.

The genes are TRBV12-3 or TRBV12-4 and TRBJ1-3; 7 nucleotides align to TRBD1. After removal of 7 bases from V and 3 bases from J, the junction contained 3 bases not matched to a gene. CDR3 size: 13 residues. The CDR3 loop is CASTRDSGNTIYF. In DNA, the CDR3 is TGTGCCAGCACGAGGGACAGTGGAAACACCATATATTTT.

In its sample, this clonotype was seen a few times. V is TRBV20-1 and J is TRBJ2-1; no definite D call. The CDR3 contains 13 residues. Germline V lookup: CDR1 DFQATT, CDR2 SNEGSKA (reference sequence). V shed 3 bases and J shed 5 bases, with 11 bases lying between them. The CDR3, as DNA: TGCAGTGCTAGCACGACCGTAAACAATGAGCAGTTCTTC. Translation: CSASTTVNNEQFF.

This chain links TRBV5-1 with TRBJ2-5; 7 nucleotides agree with TRBD1. The CDR3 is 15 amino acids. In germline, CDR1 is SGHRS, CDR2 YFSETQ. V gave up 7 bases and J gave up 3 bases; unmatched junction bases: 12. The CDR3 DNA reads TGCGCCAGCGGAACCGGGACAGTCATTGAAGAGACCCAGTACTTC. This translates into CASGTGTVIEETQYF.

This chain uses TRBV5-1 with TRBJ2-7; 7 bases are a match to TRBD1. The CDR3 is made up of 16 amino acids. The junction had 10 bases not matched to a gene; V was cut back by 0 bases and J by 4 bases. Germline lookup yields CDR1 SGHRS and CDR2 YFSETQ. CDR3 in amino acids: CASSLDFRPGGYEQYF. The DNA of the CDR3 is TGCGCCAGCAGCTTGGACTTCCGGCCAGGGGGTTACGAGCAGTACTTC.

The chain uses TRBV6-5 and TRBJ2-1; the D gene is possibly TRBD1 (6 bases). V was clipped by 2 bases and J by 4 bases, with 21 bases between them. The CDR3 contains 18 residues. The V gene's germline CDR1 is MNHEY and CDR2 SVGAGI. The chain's CDR3 is CASSYGSAWGTPYNEQFF. The CDR3 nucleotides read TGTGCCAGCAGTTACGGGTCAGCTTGGGGGACACCATACAATGAGCAGTTCTTC.

The chain couples TRBV29-1 to TRBJ1-2; D possibly corresponds to TRBD1 (5 bases). Germline values: CDR1 SQVTM, CDR2 ANQGSEA. The V gene lost 7 bases and the J gene lost 5 bases, with 14 bases spanning the gap. This CDR3 contains 12 residues. The CDR3 loop is CSADRDGYGYTF. The CDR3, as DNA: TGCAGCGCAGACCGGGACGGATATGGCTACACCTTC.

This chain joins TRBV9 and TRBJ2-3, with 10 bases aligning to TRBD2. CDR1 and CDR2 (germline): SGDLS, YYNGEE. This CDR3 is built from 17 residues. Losses at the gene ends were 3 bases for V and 1 base for J; bases not matched to a gene: 8. CDR3 loop: CASSAIAGGTRTDTQYF. The CDR3 nucleotides read TGTGCCAGCAGCGCCATAGCGGGAGGTACCCGCACAGATACGCAGTATTTT.

A few counts support this clonotype. This sequence joins TRBV6-5 and TRBJ2-3, with TRBD2 matching 13 bases. The junction had 6 bases not matched to a gene; V was cut back by 0 bases and J by 3 bases. The CDR3 extends over 18 amino acids. CDR1 is MNHEY, CDR2 SVGAGI, per germline. CDR3 bases: TGTGCCAGCAGTTACTCGTGGACTAGCGGGGGAAGGACAGATACGCAGTATTTT. As protein: CASSYSWTSGGRTDTQYF.

CDR3 loop: CASSLLTLNEQFF. CDR3 DNA sequence: TGTGCCAGCAGCCTTCTAACGTTAAATGAGCAGTTCTTC. The gene calls are TRBV28 and TRBJ2-1; D is undetermined. The CDR3 extends over 13 amino acids. V lost 6 bases, J lost 7 bases, and 13 bases lay in between. Germline V lookup: CDR1 MDHEN, CDR2 SYDVKM.

In its sample, this clonotype was seen a few times. The V call is TRBV11-2, the J call TRBJ2-5; D is undetermined. V was shortened by 1 base and J by 0 bases, with 18 bases between the two germline ends. The CDR3 consists of 18 residues. Germline CDR1 reads SGHAT; CDR2 reads FQNNGV. The CDR3 nucleotides are TGTGCCAGCAGCTTAGTATTCTATGGTCTCACCAACCAAGAGACCCAGTACTTC. Protein product: CASSLVFYGLTNQETQYF.

The V and J genes are TRBV7-8 and TRBJ2-5, with D unclear. From germline, CDR1 is SGHVS and CDR2 FQNEAQ. Trimming stripped 1 base from V and 2 bases from J, with 14 bases between. The CDR3 contains 16 residues. In DNA form, the CDR3 reads TGTGCCAGCAGCTTAGTTGGGGTTAGGGAACAAGAGACCCAGTACTTC. Translating it yields CASSLVGVREQETQYF.